This T cell receptor beta chain was retrieved from a study of cytomegalovirus exposure and HLA in healthy donors (dated by TCRdb to about 2017). Concerning the study at large: An earlier analysis of several hundred of the donors reported about 260 Gb of sequence data and roughly 120 million unique TCR beta sequences obtained from approximately 180 million T cells. Because of strong linkage in the cohort, roughly five DR-DQ haplotypes were treated as single units for association and clustering. HLA typing covered class I and class II loci at four-digit resolution. Every discovery cohort repertoire had been produced on one sequencing platform. Rather than using new phenotypic data, the later analysis identified candidate immune exposures from TCR beta sequences and from how often those sequences occurred across donors. Along with the roughly 710-subject first cohort, a separate validation cohort of around 110 different subjects was used. To study patterns of TCR occurrence, a later analysis re-analyzed previously published TCR beta repertoires from just over 650 donors and added high-resolution HLA genotyping. To decide whether each TCR beta V gene segment behaved as functional or pseudogenic, an earlier analysis of fewer than 750 of the donors relied on high-throughput TCR beta sequencing. The number of donors typed differed by locus, with 629-630 for A, B, C, DRB1 and DQB1, roughly 520 for DQA1, about 610 for DPA1, and 400 to 490 for DPB1. Across 398 genotyped donors of the cohort, an average of 235,054 unique TCR beta nucleotide sequences per donor were sequenced, and around 19% of those sequences were non-productive. The genetic ancestry cluster associated with self-reported Caucasian donors included around four fifths of the approximately 400 genotyped donors. The study used immunosequencing to profile the T cell repertoires of 600 to 850 subjects and linked those repertoires to cytomegalovirus serostatus. The aim of the study was to test whether cataloging public T cell receptors could identify signatures of past pathogen exposure. About 300 gigabases of sequencing data and some 85 million unique TCR sequences were included in an early release covering about 700 HLA-typed donors. Donor age, sex, ethnicity and CMV serostatus were compiled alongside the repertoire data. The study combined high-throughput TCR immunosequencing, statistical association of individual TCRs with disease status, and machine learning to predict cytomegalovirus infection status. Genome-wide SNP genotypes for about three fifths of the roughly 670 donors were used in a later genetic analysis, which treated that subset as a discovery cohort. Results the study describes overall, beyond this receptor: In a later analysis, TCR association rates were found to vary across HLA loci, with the most associated TCRs seen for DRB1 alleles and the fewest for HLA-C alleles. In an earlier analysis of 587 of the donors, most TCR beta V segments appeared in productive rearrangements about 87% or about 30% of the time, broadly matching IMGT annotations. V-gene and J-gene trimming of TCR beta chains was associated with a missense DCLRE1C variant in a later genetic analysis, and the association was replicated in an independent cohort. In both the original and validation cohorts, the classifier was reported to diagnose cytomegalovirus status with high specificity and sensitivity. Presence/absence analyses assumed roughly uniform sequencing depth across donors, an assumption that may not hold. A few of the identified cytomegalovirus-associated TCR beta chains were confirmed in vitro to be specific for cytomegalovirus antigens. The sequencing pipeline was judged likely to have produced a cluster of highly shared sequence variants as a technical artifact. A further reported finding was that TCR beta sequences accurately predicted the HLA-A and HLA-B alleles for most subjects in the first cohort. According to the authors, the approach could potentially be generalized to other disease states and immunological phenotypes. Some IMGT-functional V segments, including TRBV6-2 and TRBV6-3, could not be distinguished by the 87-base-pair reads and were therefore excluded. This cohort had only TCR beta chains sequenced, and the lack of alpha or paired-chain data limited which features could be detected. When HLA alleles, especially DR and DQ, strongly co-occurred, attributing TCR associations to individual alleles was difficult. Most CMV-associated TCR beta chains appeared to be HLA-restricted in a later analysis, and the HLA associations seemed to be driven largely by CMV exposure. Compared with equally common non-associated chains, HLA-associated TCR beta chains in a later analysis were more clonally expanded and had lower generation probabilities. Most TCR sequences were seen in very few donors, while some public TCRs were found in many individuals. Because HLA typing was missing for some donors at each locus, association tests included only the typed subset. In a later genetic analysis, fewer N-insertions in productive TCRs were reported among donors in an Asian-associated ancestry cluster than the roughly 700-donor mean. For the cohort, immune exposure information was limited to CMV serostatus. A total of 164 TCR beta chains were listed by the study as associated with cytomegalovirus. Linkage disequilibrium might explain the correlated functional status among segregating V segments, but an unknown experimental factor could not be ruled out. According to a later analysis, parvovirus B19, influenza, CMV and Epstein-Barr virus appeared linked to several top co-occurrence clusters. A later analysis associated about 17,000 TCR beta sequences with specific HLA alleles at a false discovery rate of 0.05. Because counts were too low, about 17 rarely observed V segments, including chromosome 9 orphons, were excluded from the earlier analysis of 587 of the donors.

Regarding this clone: The target of this receptor is not known. Base qualities are missing; no much larger clone stands one base away.

The cohort was made up of roughly 670 healthy bone marrow donors. Cohort members were all nominally healthy when sampled, although unrecorded immune exposures were likely present. The donor tested CMV seronegative, placing the donor among the 350 to 400 seronegative members of the cohort. Every donor gave a peripheral blood sample, and the peripheral blood mononuclear cells from that sample were used for TCR beta sequencing. The Qiagen DNeasy Blood Extraction Kit was used to extract genomic DNA from the blood cell samples. Library preparation employed the immunoSEQ multiplex PCR assay. For the multiplex PCR, a mixture combining 60 forward primers for TCR Vbeta segments and 13 reverse primers for TCR Jbeta segments was used. The CDR3 region of rearranged TCR beta genes was amplified from genomic DNA by a multiplex PCR assay. The Illumina HiSeq System was used to sequence the amplified TCR beta libraries as 87-base-pair reads. The study's processing was this. A later analysis counted some 80 million unique TCR beta chains across the 666 repertoires, and some 11 million of these chains were shared by at least two donors. Raw reads were error-corrected and collapsed into unique sequences by a nearest-neighbor algorithm in which closely related sequences were merged to remove PCR and sequencing errors. CDR3 sequences were aligned to IMGT reference sequences to assign V, D and J gene segments. For a sequence to be retained, a match of at least six nucleotides was required to both a V gene segment and a J gene segment. Rearrangements were called productive when the CDR3 lacked stop codons and stayed in frame with V and J; all others were non-productive. Following IMGT convention, CDR3 was defined as the stretch from the second conserved V-encoded cysteine up to the conserved J-encoded phenylalanine. Sequences without an unambiguous match to a single V gene segment were excluded from the earlier analysis of about 600 of the donors. An earlier analysis of roughly 590 of the donors called V segments functional above 56.7% productive rearrangements and segregating when the between-donor standard deviation exceeded 5%. A statistical classification framework was developed to diagnose cytomegalovirus status using the catalog of TCR beta chain sequences. A later analysis assigned V and J genes by comparing TCR nucleotide sequences with IMGT/GENE-DB human TR gene sequences. The TCRdist pipeline was used in a later analysis to assign CDR3 sequences and most-parsimonious VDJ recombination scenarios. In a later analysis, each TCR beta chain was defined by its CDR3 amino acid sequence together with its V-gene family, and reads lacking a unique V-gene family were excluded. To address suspected cross-contamination and a sequencing artifact, a later analysis removed over 500 highly shared, low-generation-probability nucleotide sequences. A later analysis calculated a clonal expansion index for each public chain from normalized within-repertoire ranks of inferred template counts. A later analysis computed generation probabilities with a VDJ recombination model fitted to out-of-frame rearrangements, and checked the results against IGoR. In a later analysis, hypergeometric tests were used to score TCR-TCR, TCR-HLA and TCR-CMV co-occurrence, with a repertoire-size bias correction applied to TCR pairs. To estimate false discovery rates, a later analysis permuted the HLA or CMV assignments 20 times. In a later analysis, co-occurring TCRs were grouped with DBSCAN, and TCRdist sequence similarity was added when clustering was performed within HLA-allele-positive subsets. Co-occurrence clustering excluded repertoires with fewer than 30,000 or more than 120,000 public chains, plus five with anomalous nucleotide sharing. Drawn from immuneACCESS, this table holds only the in-frame rearrangements with V and J called that TCRdb kept. Clones are partly lost; checked studies trace under half to an unresolved V gene and leave the rest unexplained. V, J and clone size reflect that table, while D and trimming were determined from the DNA. This sample has around 78,000 clones in its table, and 84% of those were observed once. The leading ten clones occupy roughly 2.4% of the sample.

Trimming at the junction amounts to 5 bases on V and 3 bases on J, and the germline ends lie 7 bases apart. The CDR3 starts with the cysteine, ends with the phenylalanine, and has 12 residues. The entry retains the CDR3 DNA only, 36 bases that are in frame from base 1. The germline V gene provides CDR1 SGHTS and CDR2 YDEGEE. The sample was PBMCs. The rearranged chain carries TRBV5-8 and TRBJ2-3, with no confidently assigned D gene. This clonotype was sampled from a woman in her 50s in good health and CMV-seronegative. The DNA sequence reads TGTGCCAGCAGTGTCAGGACAGATACGCAGTATTTT. This encodes CASSVRTDTQYF.